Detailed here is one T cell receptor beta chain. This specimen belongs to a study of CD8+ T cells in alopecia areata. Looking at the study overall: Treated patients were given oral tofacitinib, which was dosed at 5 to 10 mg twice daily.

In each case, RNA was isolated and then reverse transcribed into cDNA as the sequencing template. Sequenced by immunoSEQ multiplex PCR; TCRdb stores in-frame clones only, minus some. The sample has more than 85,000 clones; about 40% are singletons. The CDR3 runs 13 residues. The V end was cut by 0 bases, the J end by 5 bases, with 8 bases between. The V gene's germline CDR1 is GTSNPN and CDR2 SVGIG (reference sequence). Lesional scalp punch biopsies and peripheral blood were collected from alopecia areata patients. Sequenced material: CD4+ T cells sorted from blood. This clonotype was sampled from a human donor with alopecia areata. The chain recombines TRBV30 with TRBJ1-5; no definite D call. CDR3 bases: TGTGCCTGGAGTGTAAGGTTTGATCAGCCCCAGCATTTT. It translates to CAWSVRFDQPQHF.